Below are 30 T cell receptor beta chains sequenced from a single sample in a study of molecular identifiers for immune sequencing clone quantification. From the PCR reads, TCRdb called clonotypes with MiXCR, one entry per CDR3 protein. The repertoire has a few hundred thousand distinct CDR3 sequences, roughly 26% of them found once; the top ten carry roughly 0.77%. Sequencing was performed on naive CD8+ T cells from blood, with Jurkat cell RNA spiked in. This sample's subset: FACS-sorted CD8+CD4-CCR7+CD45RA+ naive T cells. The source is a human donor in good health. Some libraries in this study had Jurkat cell RNA spiked in.

Worth noting for this clonotype: Mismatch with germline at one junction end may stem from a read error. The chain recombines TRBV5-5 with TRBJ2-3; TRBD2 matches 7 bases. CDR1 is SGHKS, CDR2 YYEKEE, per germline (reference sequence). CDR3 size: 15 residues. CDR3 amino acids: CASSSTSSITDTQCF. CDR3 nucleotide sequence: TGTGCCAGCAGCTCGACTAGCTCGATCACAGATACGCAGTGTTTT. The whole variable domain, remainder taken from reference TRBV5-5 and TRBJ2-3, is DAGVTQSPTHLIKTRGQQVTLRCSPISGHKSVSWYQQVLGQGPQFIFQYYEKEERGRGNFPDRFSARQFPNYSSELNVNALLLGDSALYLCASSSTSSITDTQCFGPGTRLTVL.

The rearrangement joins TRBV12-3 or TRBV12-4 to TRBJ2-7; weak D call: TRBD2 (5 bases). The CDR3 sequence is 13 residues long. V was shortened by 1 base and J by 12 bases, with 16 bases between the two germline ends. CDR3 nucleotide sequence: TGTGCCAGCAGTTTAGATGCGGGCAACTTTCGGTACTTC. Translated, it gives CASSLDAGNFRYF.

The CDR3 region is CASSPGINYEQYF. DNA for the CDR3: TGTGCCAGCTCCCCGGGAATAAATTACGAGCAGTACTTC. This chain connects TRBV6-4 to TRBJ2-7; tentatively, D is TRBD2 (5 bases). Trimming stripped 8 bases from V and 4 bases from J, with 15 bases between. The CDR3 length is 13 residues. Germline V gene data show CDR1 as MRHNA and CDR2 as SNTAGT.

V usage is TRBV4-1 and J usage is TRBJ2-1; TRBD2 agrees at 8 bases. CDR3 length: 17 amino acids. With V trimmed by 0 bases and J by 2 bases, 6 bases remained unmatched. From germline, CDR1 is MGHRA and CDR2 YSYEKL. CDR3 region: CASSQDASGYPYNEQFF. The DNA for the CDR3 is TGCGCCAGCAGCCAAGACGCTAGCGGGTACCCCTACAATGAGCAGTTCTTC.

In the case of this clonotype: The missing conserved phenylalanine or tryptophan at the end of this CDR3 makes a read error likely. The V call is TRBV28, the J call TRBJ1-5; possible D gene TRBD1, 5 bases. Germline assignment: CDR1 MDHEN and CDR2 SYDVKM. Trimming removed 6 bases from V and 6 bases from J, with 18 bases in between. The CDR3 has 15 amino acids. In DNA, the CDR3 is TGTGCCAGCAGGTTAGGGGCGGGGGGGGTTCAGCCCCAGCATTCT. Protein product: CASRLGAGGVQPQHS.

Turning to this clonotype: This could be a read error, since a much larger clone is one nucleotide away. The V gene is TRBV12-3 or TRBV12-4, the J gene TRBJ2-3, with unresolved D. The tail of the sequence fits TRBJ1-5 better, so the J call may be wrong. CDR3 length: 15 residues. CDR3 coding DNA: TGTGCCAGCAGTCGGCCGTTACTAGAGGCAGATACGCAGCATTTT. Encoded protein: CASSRPLLEADTQHF.

This clonotype showed up many times. The chain recombines TRBV9 with TRBJ1-1; D possibly corresponds to TRBD1 (5 bases). CDR3 length: 13 amino acids. Trimming removed 0 bases from V and 5 bases from J, with 8 bases in between. Per the germline V gene, CDR1 is SGDLS and CDR2 is YYNGEE. CDR3 residues: CASSVGGATEAFF. The CDR3 region has the DNA TGTGCCAGCAGCGTAGGGGGCGCGACTGAAGCTTTCTTT.

This clonotype appeared a few times. This chain joins TRBV28 and TRBJ2-7; a weak D match, TRBD1 (6 bases). V shed 5 bases and J shed 5 bases, with 19 bases lying between them. CDR3 length: 15 residues. Germline V gene data show CDR1 as MDHEN and CDR2 as SYDVKM. CDR3 sequence (DNA): TGTGCCAGCAGTGACGAAGGGGACACTACCCACGAGCAGTACTTC. As protein: CASSDEGDTTHEQYF.

Regarding this clonotype: This may arise from a read error, as a much more abundant clone is one base away. The DNA is left out, because the CDR3 cannot be placed on it with certainty; the CDR3 is given as TCRdb lists it. This chain uses TRBV12-3 or TRBV12-4 with TRBJ2-3; TRBD1 is taken as the D call from the table, unchecked against the DNA. Inclusive of both ends, the CDR3 amounts to 15 amino acids. The chain's CDR3 is CASSVAGGSTDTRYF.

This clonotype was counted at least ten times. The rearrangement links TRBV12-3 or TRBV12-4 to TRBJ2-7; no reliable D call. Trimming took off 1 base at V and 5 bases at J, with 12 bases between the two ends. The CDR3 loop spans 14 amino acids. CDR3 sequence: CASSLGVVANEQYF. The CDR3 DNA reads TGTGCCAGCAGTTTAGGGGTAGTTGCTAACGAGCAGTACTTC.

The chain carries TRBV7-9 and TRBJ2-3, with D possibly TRBD2 on 5 matching bases. This CDR3 comprises 15 residues. Germline values: CDR1 SEHNR, CDR2 FQNEAQ (reference sequence). V was pared by 7 bases and J by 0 bases, with 14 bases between. CDR3: CASTEVEGSTDTQYF. The DNA of the CDR3 is TGTGCCAGCACCGAAGTAGAGGGTAGCACAGATACGCAGTATTTT. The whole variable domain, remainder taken from reference TRBV7-9 and TRBJ2-3, is DTGVSQNPRHKITKRGQNVTFRCDPISEHNRLYWYRQTLGQGPEFLTYFQNEAQLEKSRLLSDRFSAERPKGSFSTLEIQRTEQGDSAMYLCASTEVEGSTDTQYFGPGTRLTVL.

Ten or more counts support this clonotype. V is TRBV29-1 and J is TRBJ2-2; D is perhaps TRBD1 or TRBD2 (5 bases each). Looked up from germline, CDR1 is SQVTM and CDR2 is ANQGSEA. The length of the CDR3 is 14 residues. V was clipped by 7 bases and J by 10 bases, with 22 bases between them. In DNA, the CDR3 is TGCAGCGCCGGGGACGAGTTTCGACCGCAGGAGCTGTTTTTT. As protein: CSAGDEFRPQELFF.

The table lists this clonotype with many counts. The CDR3 reads CSAPDRGSLYGYTF. Written as DNA, the CDR3 is TGCAGTGCACCGGACAGGGGATCCCTCTATGGCTACACCTTC. V gene TRBV20-1 combines with J gene TRBJ1-2; 9 bases are shared with TRBD1. The CDR3 covers 14 residues. Trimming at V came to 6 bases and at J to 4 bases, leaving 9 bases not matched to a gene. CDR1 DFQATT and CDR2 SNEGSKA come from the germline V gene (reference sequence).

The rearrangement links TRBV9 to TRBJ1-2, with 8 nucleotides matching TRBD1. CDR1 is SGDLS, CDR2 YYNGEE, per germline. The CDR3 is 17 amino acids. J was trimmed by 4 bases and V by 4 bases; bases with no gene match: 15. The chain's CDR3 is CASSPLGQASPPYGYTF. For the CDR3, the DNA is TGTGCCAGCAGCCCTCTGGGACAGGCCAGCCCCCCCTATGGCTACACCTTC.

As for this clonotype: This may be a read error, as it is one base from a much larger clone. The chain combines TRBV4-1 with TRBJ2-2; a weak D match, TRBD2 (5 bases). Looked up from germline, CDR1 is MGHRA and CDR2 is YSYEKL. The CDR3 has 16 residues. CDR3 DNA: TGCGCCAGCAGCCAAGACAACGGACTGAACACCCGGGAGCTGTTTTTT. Translating it yields CASSQDNGLNTRELFF.

This chain joins TRBV19 and TRBJ2-7; D is possibly TRBD1 (6 bases). Germline CDR1 reads LNHDA; CDR2 reads SQIVND (reference sequence). V lost 2 bases and J 3 bases, leaving 26 bases between the germline ends. This CDR3 has 19 amino acids. CDR3 sequence: CASSISTLGQRGAFYEQYF. CDR3 sequence (DNA): TGTGCCAGTAGTATATCGACGCTCGGACAGAGGGGTGCTTTCTACGAGCAGTACTTC.

For this clonotype: The conserved closing phenylalanine or tryptophan is absent in this CDR3, likely reflecting a read error. The rearrangement links TRBV5-1 to TRBJ2-4, with D possibly matching TRBD1 (6 bases). Germline-derived CDR1 and CDR2 are SGHRS and YFSETQ. The V and J ends lost 0 bases and 9 bases respectively, with 13 bases between them. CDR3 size: 14 residues. CDR3 residues: CASSLVGGNVIQYY. DNA for the CDR3: TGCGCCAGCAGCTTGGTAGGGGGTAACGTCATTCAGTACTAC.

The chain employs TRBV28 and TRBJ2-5; 7 bases align to TRBD1. The CDR3 covers 15 residues. The V and J ends lost 5 bases and 1 base, in that order; junction bases with no gene match: 7. Germline V lookup: CDR1 MDHEN, CDR2 SYDVKM. CDR3 bases: TGTGCCAGCAGTAAGGGACAGATAGTCCAAGAGACCCAGTACTTC. This translates into CASSKGQIVQETQYF.

Note on this clonotype: A much larger clone differs from this one at a single base, so this may be a read error. The gene calls are TRBV2 and TRBJ1-5; D is uncertain. The germline gives CDR1 SNHLY, CDR2 FYNNEI. V was trimmed by 2 bases and J by 7 bases, leaving 18 bases between them. CDR3 size: 16 residues. For the CDR3, the DNA is TGTGCCAGCAGTGAATTAGGCGGATTAAACAAACAGCCCCAGCATTTT. Residues: CASSELGGLNKQPQHF.

This clonotype was recorded many times. The gene calls are TRBV28 and TRBJ1-3; 10 positions agree with TRBD1. The CDR3 is made up of 17 amino acids. Germline CDR1 reads MDHEN; CDR2 reads SYDVKM. The V segment lost 5 bases and the J segment 0 bases; nucleotides outside the gene matches: 7. CDR3 region: CASSPSTGGYSGNTIYF. CDR3 DNA sequence: TGTGCCAGCAGTCCGTCGACAGGGGGCTACTCTGGAAACACCATATATTTT. The full variable domain, with the rest looked up from reference TRBV28 and TRBJ1-3, is DVKVTQSSRYLVKRTGEKVFLECVQDMDHENMFWYRQDPGLGLRLIYFSYDVKMKEKGDIPEGYSVSREKKERFSLILESASTNQTSMYLCASSPSTGGYSGNTIYFGEGSWLTVV.

This clonotype has ten or more counts. The chain employs TRBV3-1 and TRBJ1-5; 7 bases match TRBD1. The V gene's germline CDR1 is LGHDT and CDR2 YNNKEL (reference sequence). Trimming cost V 1 base and J 7 bases; bases outside gene matches: 4. CDR3 size: 14 residues. The CDR3 sequence is CASSQAQGEQPQHF. The CDR3 DNA sequence: TGTGCCAGCAGCCAAGCTCAGGGGGAGCAGCCCCAGCATTTT.

This clonotype came up once. An end of the junction differs from the germline gene, which may be a read error. The chain recombines TRBV6-6 with TRBJ1-1, with D uncertain. Per germline, CDR1 MNHNY and CDR2 SVGAGI (reference sequence). The CDR3 length is 12 residues. The CDR3 sequence is CVSSWGSTEAFF. CDR3 DNA: TGTGTCAGCAGTTGGGGATCCACTGAAGCTTTCTTT.

This chain uses TRBV20-1 with TRBJ2-7; the D gene is possibly TRBD1 (5 bases). The CDR3 is 12 residues long. Germline CDR1 and CDR2: DFQATT and SNEGSKA (reference sequence). V was pared by 6 bases and J by 0 bases, with 9 bases between. As DNA, the CDR3 is TGCAGTGCCGGACACCTCTCCTACGAGCAGTACTTC. Residues: CSAGHLSYEQYF.

The chain combines TRBV6-2 or TRBV6-3 with TRBJ2-7, with unresolved D. The CDR3 covers 14 residues. CDR1 MNHEY and CDR2 SVGEGT come from the germline V gene. V lost 7 bases to trimming and J lost 2 bases, with 15 bases between them. CDR3 DNA: TGTGCCAGCAAGTCGGCAGGCCTGGCCTACGAGCAGTACTTC. Translating gives CASKSAGLAYEQYF.

The chain links TRBV6-2 or TRBV6-3 to TRBJ2-7, with D possibly being TRBD2 (5 bases). V was shortened by 2 bases and J by 6 bases, with 14 bases between the two germline ends. The CDR3 spans 14 residues. Germline V gene lookup returns CDR1 MNHEY and CDR2 SVGEGT. CDR3 sequence: CASSYNGNSAEQYF. CDR3 DNA sequence: TGTGCCAGCAGTTACAACGGGAACAGCGCCGAGCAGTACTTC.

This chain uses TRBV20-1 with TRBJ1-1; the D gene is possibly TRBD1 (5 bases). V lost 6 bases and J 1 base, leaving 15 bases between the germline ends. The CDR3 covers 14 residues. Per germline, CDR1 DFQATT and CDR2 SNEGSKA (reference sequence). CDR3 sequence: CSALGGLTNTEAFF. CDR3 coding DNA: TGCAGTGCCCTGGGGGGACTGACGAACACTGAAGCTTTCTTT.

This clonotype has more than one count but fewer than ten. J is TRBJ2-7 and V is TRBV7-2; D could derive from TRBD1 or TRBD2 (6 bases each). The V and J ends lost 2 bases and 2 bases respectively, with 13 bases between them. CDR3 length equals 15 residues. Germline CDR1 is SGHTA and CDR2 is FQGNSA. The CDR3 DNA reads TGTGCCAGCAGCTTATGGGGGGCGGAGACCTACGAGCAGTACTTC. It translates to CASSLWGAETYEQYF.

In this sample, this clonotype turned up many times. The chain carries TRBV4-2 and TRBJ2-7; maybe TRBD2 (5 bases). This CDR3 contains 16 residues. Trimming shortened V by 0 bases and J by 3 bases, and 15 bases separated the two germline ends. Germline V gene data show CDR1 as LGHNA and CDR2 as YNFKEQ. In DNA form, the CDR3 reads TGTGCCAGCAGCCAAGATTTCGGCGGGCAGGTCTACGAGCAGTACTTC. Its translation: CASSQDFGGQVYEQYF.

The table lists this clonotype with many counts. This chain joins TRBV4-1 and TRBJ2-4; a weak D match, TRBD2 (5 bases). CDR3 length: 15 residues. Germline V gene sequence: CDR1 MGHRA, CDR2 YSYEKL. V lost 1 base and J 3 bases, leaving 10 bases between the germline ends. Here the CDR3 reads CASSQVSGDKNIQYF. The CDR3, as DNA: TGCGCCAGCAGCCAAGTCTCCGGGGACAAAAACATTCAGTACTTC.

This clonotype was seen only a few times. This sequence joins TRBV27 and TRBJ1-1, with D perhaps TRBD1 (5 bases). This CDR3 contains 12 residues. CDR1 and CDR2 from the germline V gene are MNHEY and SMNVEV (reference sequence). V lost 8 bases and J lost 2, with 9 bases in between. In DNA, the CDR3 is TGTGCCAGCGGAAGGGGCAACACTGAAGCTTTCTTT. Residues: CASGRGNTEAFF.